What follows describes a single T cell receptor beta chain. Its antigen is not identified. Only in-frame clones appear in the TCRdb table, and some are missing; sequencing was by immunoSEQ multiplex PCR. The sample has about 130,000 clones; around nine tenths are singletons. This specimen belongs to a study of graft-versus-host responses after intestinal transplantation. Study-level results: Peak circulating GvH clone levels were associated with early post-transplant HvG declines. High graft-versus-host to host-versus-graft clonal ratios were found in allografts of patients who had graft-donor T cell macrochimerism.

This CDR3 comprises 14 residues. Germline V gene data show CDR1 as SGHDN and CDR2 as FVKESK. Trimming took 4 bases from V and 0 from J, leaving 7 bases between them. This TCR derives from a human donor who received an intestinal transplant. The V gene is TRBV14, the J gene TRBJ2-1, with D possibly TRBD1 on 6 matching bases. The sequences come from unstimulated CD4+ T cells sorted from spleen or lymph node cells, collected before intestinal transplant. The CDR3 reads CASSLGGSYNEQFF. For the CDR3, the DNA is TGTGCCAGCAGCCTAGGGGGCTCCTACAATGAGCAGTTCTTC. Using reference TRBV14 and TRBJ2-1 for the parts outside the CDR3, the full variable domain is EAGVTQFPSHSVIEKGQTVTLRCDPISGHDNLYWYRRVMGKEIKFLLHFVKESKQDESGMPNNRFLAERTGGTYSTLKVQPAELEDSGVYFCASSLGGSYNEQFFGPGTRLTVL.